The 16 T cell receptor beta chains listed next were all sequenced from one sample in a study of blood T cell repertoires in COVID-19. Using immunoSEQ multiplex PCR, the repertoire was profiled, and TCRdb retains in-frame clones only, with some absent. The sample shows under 15,000 clones, about 85% of them seen only once. Sequenced material: peripheral blood. Every receptor here comes from a human donor in a cohort sampled during active COVID-19.

Only a few counts were recorded for this clone. V usage is TRBV6-4 and J usage is TRBJ2-7, with D maybe TRBD1 (6 bases). V was pared by 7 bases and J by 3 bases, with 19 bases between. Germline CDR1 and CDR2: MRHNA and SNTAGT. The CDR3 covers 15 residues. Written as DNA, the CDR3 is TGTGCCAGCACCCACAAAGGGGACACCGACTACGAGCAGTACTTC. Protein product: CASTHKGDTDYEQYF.

This clone was seen only once. The chain has TRBV6-2 or TRBV6-3 and TRBJ1-2; a weak D match, TRBD1 (5 bases). Trimming took 4 bases from V and 7 from J, leaving 13 bases between them. This CDR3 comprises 13 residues. Germline V gives CDR1 MNHEY, CDR2 SVGEGT. CDR3 in DNA: TGTGCCAGCAGTTCGACTCAGGGTGCTGGCTACACCTTC. It specifies CASSSTQGAGYTF.

The J gene is TRBJ1-5, the V gene TRBV19; D remains unclear. CDR1 LNHDA and CDR2 SQIVND come from the germline V gene (reference sequence). CDR3 length: 15 residues. With 3 bases removed from V and 3 bases from J, the gap between germline ends came to 12 bases. In nucleotides, the CDR3 is TGTGCCAGTAGTATCATGGCAGGTAACAATCAGCCCCAGCATTTT. Translation: CASSIMAGNNQPQHF.

V is TRBV28 and J is TRBJ2-3; 15 positions match TRBD2. Germline CDR1 and CDR2: MDHEN and SYDVKM. Trimming at V came to 4 bases and at J to 0 bases, leaving 5 bases not matched to a gene. There are 18 residues in the CDR3. The CDR3 loop reads CASSSGTSGRLSTDTQYF. DNA of the CDR3: TGTGCCAGCAGTTCCGGGACTAGCGGGAGGCTTAGCACAGATACGCAGTATTTT.

V gene TRBV10-3 combines with J gene TRBJ2-2; D is undetermined. From germline, CDR1 is ENHRY and CDR2 SYGVKD. The CDR3 has 13 residues. V was pared by 8 bases and J by 6 bases, with 13 bases between. CDR3 protein: CAIGPRIAGELFF. CDR3 DNA sequence: TGTGCCATCGGGCCCCGGATTGCCGGGGAGCTGTTTTTT.

The rearrangement uses TRBV30 and TRBJ1-4, with TRBD1 as a possible D gene (6 bases). Germline CDR1 and CDR2: GTSNPN and SVGIG (reference sequence). Deletions cut 6 bases from V and 0 bases from J, with 14 bases between. The CDR3 extends over 15 amino acids. The CDR3 nucleotides read TGTGCCTGCCCCGAAACAGGGCCAACTAATGAAAAACTGTTTTTT. Its protein product is CACPETGPTNEKLFF.

This chain connects TRBV5-4 to TRBJ2-5; D not resolved. CDR1 SGHNT and CDR2 YYREEE come from the germline V gene (reference sequence). The V gene lost 1 base and the J gene lost 5 bases, with 12 bases spanning the gap. This CDR3 contains 14 residues. This chain's CDR3 is CASSLLPGSETQYF. In DNA form, the CDR3 reads TGTGCCAGCAGCTTGCTCCCCGGTAGCGAGACCCAGTACTTC.

The rearrangement joins TRBV7-2 to TRBJ2-5, with 7 bases aligning to TRBD1. The germline V gene encodes CDR1 SGHTA and CDR2 FQGNSA. The CDR3 is 14 residues long. V was clipped by 5 bases and J by 2 bases; unmatched bases: 5. CDR3 residues: CASSDPGQQETQYF. In DNA, the CDR3 is TGTGCCAGCAGCGATCCGGGACAGCAAGAGACCCAGTACTTC.

This clone was detected only a few times. This sequence joins TRBV7-2 and TRBJ1-5, with D possibly being TRBD1 (6 bases). V gave up 5 bases and J gave up 4 bases, with 9 bases separating them. The CDR3 consists of 13 residues. From germline, CDR1 is SGHTA and CDR2 FQGNSA. The CDR3 nucleotides read TGTGCCAGCAGCGTCCAGGGGAATCAGCCCCAGCATTTT. Translating gives CASSVQGNQPQHF.

This chain joins TRBV19 and TRBJ2-7; D not resolved. Trimming took 6 bases from V and 3 from J, leaving 6 bases between them. This CDR3 region has 11 residues. The germline V gene encodes CDR1 LNHDA and CDR2 SQIVND (reference sequence). CDR3 sequence reads: CASRDIYEQYF. The CDR3 DNA reads as TGTGCCAGTAGAGACATCTACGAGCAGTACTTC.

The chain uses TRBV3-1 (or the pseudogene TRBV3-2) and TRBJ2-3, with 7 bases aligning to TRBD2. CDR1 LGHDT and CDR2 YNNKEL come from the germline V gene (reference sequence). CDR3 length: 16 amino acids. Unmatched junction bases numbered 5, after V lost 0 bases and J lost 2 bases. The CDR3 reads CASSQELADLTDTQYF. CDR3 bases: TGTGCCAGCAGCCAAGAGCTAGCGGATCTCACAGATACGCAGTATTTT.

The chain couples TRBV27 to TRBJ2-3; perhaps TRBD1 as D (6 bases). The CDR3 is 16 residues long. V shed 5 bases and J shed 0 bases, with 15 bases lying between them. Germline V lookup: CDR1 MNHEY, CDR2 SMNVEV (reference sequence). The CDR3 region has the DNA TGTGCCAGCAGTGCAAACCCGGGACATAGCACAGATACGCAGTATTTT. Translation: CASSANPGHSTDTQYF.

The chain carries TRBV20-1 and TRBJ1-2; D is perhaps TRBD1 (6 bases). This CDR3 has 10 amino acids. Trimming cost V 6 bases and J 6 bases, with 8 bases left between them. Looked up from germline, CDR1 is DFQATT and CDR2 is SNEGSKA (reference sequence). CDR3 region: CSARQDGYTF. CDR3 in DNA: TGCAGTGCAAGACAGGATGGCTACACCTTC.

The chain couples TRBV2 to TRBJ1-1, with D possibly matching TRBD1 (6 bases). Trimming left V 3 bases short and J 4 bases short, with 12 bases between. This CDR3 contains 14 residues. CDR1 SNHLY and CDR2 FYNNEI come from the germline V gene. This CDR3 reads CASSDQGTPTEAFF. The CDR3 coding sequence is TGTGCCAGCAGTGATCAGGGGACCCCCACTGAAGCTTTCTTT.

This chain uses TRBV5-4 with TRBJ2-1; TRBD2 is a possible D gene (5 bases). V shed 4 bases and J shed 9 bases, with 14 bases lying between them. From germline, CDR1 is SGHNT and CDR2 YYREEE (reference sequence). The CDR3 runs 13 residues. For the CDR3, the DNA is TGTGCCAGCAGCCCAGGTTCGGGGTTTGAGCAGTTCTTC. Translated, it gives CASSPGSGFEQFF.

The genes are TRBV2 and TRBJ2-1; weak D call: TRBD1 (5 bases). Germline V gene data show CDR1 as SNHLY and CDR2 as FYNNEI. The ends were cut back, 5 bases at V and 7 bases at J, with 12 bases in the middle. This CDR3 contains 13 residues. The CDR3 region has the DNA TGTGCCAGCAGTCGGATAGGGGAAAATGAGCAGTTCTTC. This codes for CASSRIGENEQFF.